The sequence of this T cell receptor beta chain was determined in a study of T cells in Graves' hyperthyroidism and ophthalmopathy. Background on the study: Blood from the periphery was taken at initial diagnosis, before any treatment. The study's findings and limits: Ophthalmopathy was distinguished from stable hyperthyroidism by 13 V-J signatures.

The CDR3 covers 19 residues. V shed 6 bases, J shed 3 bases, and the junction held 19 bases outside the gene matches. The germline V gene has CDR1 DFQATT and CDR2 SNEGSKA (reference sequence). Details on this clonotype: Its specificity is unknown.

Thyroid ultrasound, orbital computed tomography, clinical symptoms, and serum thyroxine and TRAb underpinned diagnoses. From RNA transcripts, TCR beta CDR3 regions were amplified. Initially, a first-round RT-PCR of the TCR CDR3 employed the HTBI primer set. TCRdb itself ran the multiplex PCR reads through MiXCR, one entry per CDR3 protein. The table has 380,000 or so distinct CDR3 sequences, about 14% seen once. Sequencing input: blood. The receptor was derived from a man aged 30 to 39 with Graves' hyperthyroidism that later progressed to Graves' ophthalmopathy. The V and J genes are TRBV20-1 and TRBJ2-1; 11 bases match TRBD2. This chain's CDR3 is CSAFPGLADILASYNEQFF. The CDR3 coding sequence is TGCAGTGCGTTCCCGGGACTAGCGGATATCTTAGCAAGCTACAATGAGCAGTTCTTC.